The entry below describes one T cell receptor beta chain. Antigen: not known. The record originates from a study of CD8+CD57+ T cells in acquired aplastic anemia. As for the study in general: Each DNA sample taken from sorted CD4+ and CD8+ cells came to roughly 3.5 ug on average. Whole-study results and caveats: Researchers report that fewer than 35 CD8+ CDR3 sequences appeared in both patients and controls. Patients showed no significant difference from controls in CD8+ Simpson's diversity.

Trimming shortened V by 4 bases and J by 4 bases, and 10 bases separated the two germline ends. The CDR3 consists of 12 residues. Looked up from germline, CDR1 is SQVTM and CDR2 is ANQGSEA. The template used for profiling TCR beta VDJ and CDR3 was genomic DNA. Each CDR3 protein gets one entry after TCRdb re-called the reads with MiXCR. Among roughly 180,000 distinct CDR3 sequences, approximately 45% were seen once, and the ten largest hold 2.5% to 3.5%. The sample was sorted CD4+, CD8+, or CD8+CD57+ T cells (not recorded which) from PBMCs. The sequence was collected from a human donor in good health. The gene calls are TRBV29-1 and TRBJ1-1; no clear D. The CDR3 loop reads CSVVWGTTEAFF. DNA for the CDR3: TGCAGCGTTGTATGGGGAACCACTGAAGCTTTCTTT.